A selection of T cell receptor beta chains follows, all from one sample in a study of beta chain features in type 1 diabetes. The assay was immunoSEQ multiplex PCR, and TCRdb's table has in-frame clones only and misses some. The sample records approximately 120,000 clones, 30% to 40% being singletons. Material for sequencing was stem cell memory CD4+ T cells from blood. All receptors come from a woman under 30 in good health. Both conserved end residues are trimmed from each CDR3.

TRBV11-3 ASSRGLASELDTQY
TRBV5-1 ASWVGLAGGDPPETQY
TRBV5-1 ASSRPGQGAFGYT
TRBV5-1 ASSTREREGGEQY
TRBV9 ASSTHGEGGSGNTIY
TRBV7-2 ASSLALAPDTQY
TRBV18 ASSKEVGTEAF
TRBV13 ASSFRTPSSYEQY
TRBV30 AWSVTTGEQY
TRBV30 AWSLDNVIDEQY
TRBV2 ASSANRGTGELF
TRBV7-9 ASSFREGFAYEQY
TRBV7-2 ASSLSGNEQF
TRBV5-1 ASSLAQRSIPGELF
TRBV6-5 ASKAGLSNQPQH
TRBV5-1 ASSGGLAGVWGEQF
TRBV19 ASKGTGGGGEQF